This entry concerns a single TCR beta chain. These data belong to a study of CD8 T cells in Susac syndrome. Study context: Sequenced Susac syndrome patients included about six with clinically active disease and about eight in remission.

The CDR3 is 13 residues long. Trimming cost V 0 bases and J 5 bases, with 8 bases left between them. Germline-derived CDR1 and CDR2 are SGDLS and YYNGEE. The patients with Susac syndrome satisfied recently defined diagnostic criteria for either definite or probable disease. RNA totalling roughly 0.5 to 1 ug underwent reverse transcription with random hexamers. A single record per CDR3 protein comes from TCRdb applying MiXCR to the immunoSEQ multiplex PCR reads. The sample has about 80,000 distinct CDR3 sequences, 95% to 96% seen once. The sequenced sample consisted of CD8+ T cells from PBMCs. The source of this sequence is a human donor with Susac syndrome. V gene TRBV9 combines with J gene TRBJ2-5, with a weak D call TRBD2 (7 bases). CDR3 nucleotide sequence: TGTGCCAGCAGCGTAGAGGGGGGGGAGACCCAGTACTTC. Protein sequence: CASSVEGGETQYF.